This entry is about one TCR beta chain. The antigen is not known. Those who donated, Caucasian adults without exception, all lived in Nashville, Tennessee. Authors' data handling: From ImmunoSEQ came sequences covering only the junction and carrying no quality scores, so filtering differed. Assay used: immunoSEQ multiplex PCR; TCRdb lists only in-frame clones, some missing. D and trimming come from the DNA, and the V and J calls and clone size come from that table. The table lists about 770,000 clones, roughly two thirds of them singletons. This record comes from a study of shared clonotypes between healthy human individuals. Findings and caveats of the study: Sequencing depth was expected to affect clonotype sharing among donors. Sampling used blood alone; tissue repertoires probably differ.

The CDR3 has 17 residues. V was pared by 5 bases and J by 0 bases, with 20 bases between. Germline CDR1 reads SGHAT; CDR2 reads FQNNGV. The sequence was collected from a woman aged 25 to 39 in good health. Sequenced: memory CD4+ T cells sorted from blood. Subset given: CD45RA-negative fraction. The chain combines TRBV11-2 with TRBJ2-7, with D possibly matching TRBD1 (6 bases). The CDR3 DNA sequence: TGTGCCAGCAGCCCATCTGTAAAGGACAGCCGCTCCTACGAGCAGTACTTC. Encoded protein: CASSPSVKDSRSYEQYF.